A selection of T cell receptor beta chains follows, all from one sample in a study of shared clonotypes between healthy human individuals. Libraries were prepared by immunoSEQ multiplex PCR; TCRdb keeps only in-frame clonotypes and omits some of them. The repertoire consists of nearly 1 million clones, with 70% to 85% occurring once and the leading ten covering about 1.5%. Sequenced sample: memory CD4+ T cells sorted from blood. The receptor source for this set is a man between 18 and 29 years old in good health. Both conserved end residues are part of each CDR3. Fields, in order: J gene, clone size, V gene, D gene, CDR3 DNA, CDR3 protein. The D gene is left open where the match is weak. Clone size is stated in some rows and not others, as once, few, many or a class when expanded.

J gene: TRBJ1-1
clone size: NA
V gene: TRBV4-3
D gene: TRBD1
CDR3 DNA: TGCGCCAGCAGCCATAGGGGACAGGCGTTCTTT
CDR3 protein: CASSHRGQAFF

J gene: TRBJ1-3
clone size: NA
V gene: TRBV10-1
D gene: NA
CDR3 DNA: TGCGCCAGCAGTGAAGGGACTGGAAACACCATATATTTT
CDR3 protein: CASSEGTGNTIYF

J gene: TRBJ2-2
clone size: once
V gene: TRBV9
D gene: NA
CDR3 DNA: TGTGCCAGCAGCGGTGGGGTTGCCGGGGAGCTGTTTTTT
CDR3 protein: CASSGGVAGELFF

J gene: TRBJ2-2
clone size: NA
V gene: TRBV7-2
D gene: NA
CDR3 DNA: TGTGCCAGCAGCTTAGATCCGCCCGGGGAGCTGTTTTTT
CDR3 protein: CASSLDPPGELFF

J gene: TRBJ2-3
clone size: NA
V gene: TRBV7-2
D gene: TRBD2
CDR3 DNA: TGTGCCAGCAGCTTCAGGCCCGCGGGAGGAACAGATACGCAGTATTTT
CDR3 protein: CASSFRPAGGTDTQYF

J gene: TRBJ1-1
clone size: few
V gene: TRBV10-3
D gene: NA
CDR3 DNA: TGTGCCATCAGTGAGCCTCAAGGCACTGAAGCTTTCTTT
CDR3 protein: CAISEPQGTEAFF

J gene: TRBJ2-7
clone size: NA
V gene: TRBV30
D gene: NA
CDR3 DNA: TGTGCCTGGAGTGTAGTAGGTTGGGCTTACGAGCAGTACTTC
CDR3 protein: CAWSVVGWAYEQYF

J gene: TRBJ2-3
clone size: NA
V gene: TRBV5-1
D gene: TRBD1
CDR3 DNA: TGCGCCAGCAGCCTCCCGGGACAGGGTATTGGTACGCAGTATTTT
CDR3 protein: CASSLPGQGIGTQYF

J gene: TRBJ2-2
clone size: NA
V gene: TRBV7-2
D gene: NA
CDR3 DNA: TGTGCCAGCAGCTTAGTTAGGGGTACCGGGGAGCTGTTTTTT
CDR3 protein: CASSLVRGTGELFF

J gene: TRBJ2-7
clone size: NA
V gene: TRBV19
D gene: TRBD2
CDR3 DNA: TGTGCCAGTAGTATGGGTAGCGGGAGCCCCCACGAGCAGTACTTC
CDR3 protein: CASSMGSGSPHEQYF

J gene: TRBJ2-7
clone size: NA
V gene: TRBV9
D gene: TRBD2
CDR3 DNA: TGTGCCAGCAGCGTGGGCACTAGCGGGGGTGGGTACGAGCAGTACTTC
CDR3 protein: CASSVGTSGGGYEQYF

J gene: TRBJ2-1
clone size: NA
V gene: TRBV10-2
D gene: TRBD2
CDR3 DNA: TGCGCCAGCAGACGCCCTGGACTAGCGGAACGAAATGAGCAGTTCTTC
CDR3 protein: CASRRPGLAERNEQFF

J gene: TRBJ2-2
clone size: few
V gene: TRBV28
D gene: NA
CDR3 DNA: TGTGCCAGCGGGTGGGACGAACCCACCGGGGAGCTGTTTTTT
CDR3 protein: CASGWDEPTGELFF

J gene: TRBJ1-6
clone size: NA
V gene: TRBV25-1
D gene: NA
CDR3 DNA: TGTGCCAGCAGTGAATTCGAAGGACACCAGTATAATTCACCCCTCCACTTT
CDR3 protein: CASSEFEGHQYNSPLHF

J gene: TRBJ2-6
clone size: once
V gene: TRBV10-3
D gene: NA
CDR3 DNA: TGTGCCATCACGGCGGGGGCCTCCTCTGGGGCCAACGTCCTGACTTTC
CDR3 protein: CAITAGASSGANVLTF

J gene: TRBJ2-3
clone size: NA
V gene: TRBV19
D gene: NA
CDR3 DNA: TGTGCCAGTAGTATATCTGGAGGTAGCACAGATACGCAGTATTTT
CDR3 protein: CASSISGGSTDTQYF

J gene: TRBJ2-2
clone size: NA
V gene: TRBV5-1
D gene: NA
CDR3 DNA: TGCGCCAGCAGCTTGAAGGCCGAGTTTACCGGGGAGCTGTTTTTT
CDR3 protein: CASSLKAEFTGELFF

J gene: TRBJ2-3
clone size: NA
V gene: TRBV18
D gene: TRBD2
CDR3 DNA: TGTGCCAGCTCACCACCTCTAAGCGGGGGGACAAATACGCAGTATTTT
CDR3 protein: CASSPPLSGGTNTQYF

J gene: TRBJ1-2
clone size: NA
V gene: TRBV28
D gene: NA
CDR3 DNA: TGTGCCAGCACCTCGGGGTCGTCTAACTATGGCTACACCTTC
CDR3 protein: CASTSGSSNYGYTF

J gene: TRBJ1-2
clone size: NA
V gene: TRBV20-1
D gene: NA
CDR3 DNA: TGCAGTGCCGTAGTCGGATATGGCTACACCTTC
CDR3 protein: CSAVVGYGYTF

J gene: TRBJ1-5
clone size: NA
V gene: TRBV28
D gene: NA
CDR3 DNA: TGTGCCAGCAGTTTTACAGGGAGTCAGCCCCAGCATTTT
CDR3 protein: CASSFTGSQPQHF

J gene: TRBJ1-5
clone size: NA
V gene: TRBV2
D gene: TRBD1
CDR3 DNA: TGTGCCAGCAGTGGGGTCGGGGACAGGAGCAATCAGCCCCAGCATTTT
CDR3 protein: CASSGVGDRSNQPQHF

J gene: TRBJ2-3
clone size: NA
V gene: TRBV4-2
D gene: TRBD2
CDR3 DNA: TGTGCCAGCAGCCCCCTGGGAAGCGGGGGGGCAACAGATACGCAGTATTTT
CDR3 protein: CASSPLGSGGATDTQYF

J gene: TRBJ2-7
clone size: once
V gene: TRBV19
D gene: NA
CDR3 DNA: TGTGCCAGTAGTATAGGGGGCTACGAGCAGTACTTC
CDR3 protein: CASSIGGYEQYF

J gene: TRBJ2-7
clone size: NA
V gene: TRBV6-5
D gene: NA
CDR3 DNA: TGTGCCAGCAGTTACTCACAGACAACCTACGAGCAGTACTTC
CDR3 protein: CASSYSQTTYEQYF

J gene: TRBJ2-2
clone size: NA
V gene: TRBV7-2
D gene: NA
CDR3 DNA: TGTGCCAGCAGCTTATCTCTCACCGGGGAGCTGTTTTTT
CDR3 protein: CASSLSLTGELFF

J gene: TRBJ2-7
clone size: NA
V gene: TRBV20-1
D gene: NA
CDR3 DNA: TGCAGTGCGCGCAGCTCCTACGAGCAGTACTTC
CDR3 protein: CSARSSYEQYF

J gene: TRBJ1-1
clone size: few
V gene: TRBV6-1
D gene: NA
CDR3 DNA: TGTGCCAGCAGTGAGGGTCTGAGAACTGAAGCTTTCTTT
CDR3 protein: CASSEGLRTEAFF

J gene: TRBJ1-1
clone size: NA
V gene: TRBV19
D gene: TRBD1
CDR3 DNA: TGTGCGGCGGAGGGCAGGGGGCTTAACACTGAAGCTTTCTTT
CDR3 protein: CAAEGRGLNTEAFF

J gene: TRBJ2-7
clone size: NA
V gene: TRBV2
D gene: NA
CDR3 DNA: TGTGCCAGCAGGACCTACATTGAGCAGTACTTC
CDR3 protein: CASRTYIEQYF

J gene: TRBJ2-2
clone size: NA
V gene: TRBV10-1
D gene: TRBD2
CDR3 DNA: TGCGCCAGCAGTACGGGACTAGCGGGACCCACCGGGGAGCTGTTTTTT
CDR3 protein: CASSTGLAGPTGELFF

J gene: TRBJ2-7
clone size: NA
V gene: TRBV6-1
D gene: NA
CDR3 DNA: TGTGCCAGCAGTTTTACAGGGAACCACGAGCAGTACTTC
CDR3 protein: CASSFTGNHEQYF

J gene: TRBJ2-4
clone size: NA
V gene: TRBV21-1
D gene: NA
CDR3 DNA: TGTGCCAGCAGCAACTCGCGTATAGCCAAAAACATTCAGTACTTC
CDR3 protein: CASSNSRIAKNIQYF

J gene: TRBJ1-1
clone size: NA
V gene: TRBV6-6
D gene: NA
CDR3 DNA: TGTGCCAGCACCGAGGGCTTAGACAGACGGACTGAAGCTTTCTTT
CDR3 protein: CASTEGLDRRTEAFF

J gene: TRBJ1-3
clone size: few
V gene: TRBV13
D gene: NA
CDR3 DNA: TGTGCCAGCAGCCCGAGGGGGTCCAGAAACACCATATATTTT
CDR3 protein: CASSPRGSRNTIYF

J gene: TRBJ1-6
clone size: many
V gene: TRBV5-5
D gene: TRBD1
CDR3 DNA: TGTGCCAGCAGCTTGCCGGGACAGGGGTCACCCCTCCACTTT
CDR3 protein: CASSLPGQGSPLHF

J gene: TRBJ2-1
clone size: NA
V gene: TRBV15
D gene: TRBD2
CDR3 DNA: TGTGCCACCAGCACCACAACCCCCGGGACTAGCGGGAAGTATGAGCAGTTCTTC
CDR3 protein: CATSTTTPGTSGKYEQFF

J gene: TRBJ2-7
clone size: NA
V gene: TRBV2
D gene: NA
CDR3 DNA: TGTGCCAGCAGTGAAACCAGACCCCTTTTTGAGCAGTACTTC
CDR3 protein: CASSETRPLFEQYF

J gene: TRBJ1-3
clone size: medium-sized
V gene: TRBV4-2
D gene: NA
CDR3 DNA: TGTGCCAGCAGCCAAGAAGGGACATTAAGCTCTGGAAACACCATATATTTT
CDR3 protein: CASSQEGTLSSGNTIYF

J gene: TRBJ2-2
clone size: NA
V gene: TRBV9
D gene: TRBD2
CDR3 DNA: TGTGCCAGCAGCGTCGGACTAGCGGGAGGAGGAAAGAGCACCGGGGAGCTGTTTTTT
CDR3 protein: CASSVGLAGGGKSTGELFF

J gene: TRBJ2-1
clone size: NA
V gene: TRBV13
D gene: NA
CDR3 DNA: TGTGCCAGCAGCTTCTCTGACGGGGTTCGATACAATGAGCAGTTCTTC
CDR3 protein: CASSFSDGVRYNEQFF